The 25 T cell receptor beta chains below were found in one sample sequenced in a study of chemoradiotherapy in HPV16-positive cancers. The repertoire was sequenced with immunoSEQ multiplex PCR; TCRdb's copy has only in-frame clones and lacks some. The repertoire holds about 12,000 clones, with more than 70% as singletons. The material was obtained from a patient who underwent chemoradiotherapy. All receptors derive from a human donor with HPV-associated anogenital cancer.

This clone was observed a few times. The CDR3 spells CASSVGVTGANVLTF. CDR3 DNA sequence: TGTGCCAGCAGCGTAGGGGTTACTGGGGCCAACGTCCTGACTTTC. The chain recombines TRBV9 with TRBJ2-6; D is undetermined. The germline gives CDR1 SGDLS, CDR2 YYNGEE. Trimming took 0 bases from V and 2 from J, leaving 6 bases between them. This CDR3 comprises 15 residues.

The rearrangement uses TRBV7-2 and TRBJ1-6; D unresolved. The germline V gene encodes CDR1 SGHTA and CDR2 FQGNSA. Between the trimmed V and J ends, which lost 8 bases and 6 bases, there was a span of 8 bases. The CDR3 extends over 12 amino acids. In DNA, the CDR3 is TGTGCCAGCGGCGACTTTAATTCACCCCTCCACTTT. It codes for CASGDFNSPLHF.

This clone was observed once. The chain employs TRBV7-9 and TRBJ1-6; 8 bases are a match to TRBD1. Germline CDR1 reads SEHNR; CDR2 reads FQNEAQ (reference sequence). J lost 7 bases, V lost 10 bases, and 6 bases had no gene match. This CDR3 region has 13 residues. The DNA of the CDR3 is TGTGCCATCTCGGGACAGGTCAATTCACCCCTCCACTTT. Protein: CAISGQVNSPLHF.

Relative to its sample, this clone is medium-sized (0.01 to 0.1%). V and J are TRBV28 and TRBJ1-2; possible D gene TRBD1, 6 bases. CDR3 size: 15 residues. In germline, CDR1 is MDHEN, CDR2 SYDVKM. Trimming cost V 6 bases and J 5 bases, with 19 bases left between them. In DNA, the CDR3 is TGTGCCAGCAGCTCCGGGGGCCCGAATAGATATGGCTACACCTTC. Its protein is CASSSGGPNRYGYTF.

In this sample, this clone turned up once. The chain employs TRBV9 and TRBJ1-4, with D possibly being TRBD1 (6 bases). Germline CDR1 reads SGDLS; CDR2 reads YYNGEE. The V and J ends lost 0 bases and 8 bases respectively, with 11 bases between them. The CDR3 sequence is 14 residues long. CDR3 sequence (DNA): TGTGCCAGCAGCGTAGGGACAGCGCGGGAAAAACTGTTTTTT. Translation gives CASSVGTAREKLFF.

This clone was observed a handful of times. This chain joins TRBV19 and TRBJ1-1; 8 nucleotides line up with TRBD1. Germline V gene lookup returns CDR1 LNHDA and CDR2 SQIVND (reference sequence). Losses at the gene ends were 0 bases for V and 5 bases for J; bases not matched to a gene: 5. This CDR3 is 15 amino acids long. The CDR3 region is CASSIDQGARTEAFF. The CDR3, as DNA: TGTGCCAGTAGTATAGATCAGGGGGCGCGGACTGAAGCTTTCTTT.

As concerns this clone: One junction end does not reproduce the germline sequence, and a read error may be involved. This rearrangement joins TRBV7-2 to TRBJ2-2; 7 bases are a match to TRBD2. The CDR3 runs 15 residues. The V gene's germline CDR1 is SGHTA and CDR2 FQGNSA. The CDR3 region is CASNLVGGGTGELFF. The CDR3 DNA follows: TGTGCCAGCAACTTAGTTGGGGGAGGGACCGGGGAGCTGTTTTTT.

DNA of the CDR3: TGTGCCAGCAGCTTGGTCCTCGAGGGACGAGAGACCCAGTACTTC. This translates into CASSLVLEGRETQYF. The chain uses TRBV5-6 and TRBJ2-5; possibly TRBD1 or TRBD2 for D (5 bases each). The V gene's germline CDR1 is SGHDT and CDR2 YYEEEE. V dropped 0 bases and J dropped 4 bases, with 13 bases sitting between them. The CDR3 is 15 residues long. Full variable domain (remainder filled in from reference TRBV5-6 and TRBJ2-5): DAGVTQSPTHLIKTRGQQVTLRCSPKSGHDTVSWYQQALGQGPQFIFQYYEEEERQRGNFPDRFSGHQFPNYSSELNVNALLLGDSALYLCASSLVLEGRETQYFGPGTRLLVL.

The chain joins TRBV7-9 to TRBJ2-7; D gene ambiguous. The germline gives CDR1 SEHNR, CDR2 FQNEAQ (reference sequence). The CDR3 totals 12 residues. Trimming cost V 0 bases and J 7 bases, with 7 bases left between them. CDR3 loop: CASSLARREQYF. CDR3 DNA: TGTGCCAGCAGCTTAGCCAGGAGAGAGCAGTACTTC.

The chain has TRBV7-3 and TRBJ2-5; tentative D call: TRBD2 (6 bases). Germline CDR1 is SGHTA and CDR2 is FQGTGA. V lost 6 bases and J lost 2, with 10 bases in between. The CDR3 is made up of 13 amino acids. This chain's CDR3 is CASSPRGQETQYF. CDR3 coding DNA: TGTGCCAGCAGTCCGCGGGGACAAGAGACCCAGTACTTC.

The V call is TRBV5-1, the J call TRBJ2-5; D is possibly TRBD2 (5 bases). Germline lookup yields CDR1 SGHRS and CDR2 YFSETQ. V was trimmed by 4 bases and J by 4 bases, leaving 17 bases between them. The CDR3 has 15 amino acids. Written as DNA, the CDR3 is TGCGCCAGCAGCAAGGAGGTGGGGATAGCAGAGACCCAGTACTTC. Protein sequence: CASSKEVGIAETQYF.

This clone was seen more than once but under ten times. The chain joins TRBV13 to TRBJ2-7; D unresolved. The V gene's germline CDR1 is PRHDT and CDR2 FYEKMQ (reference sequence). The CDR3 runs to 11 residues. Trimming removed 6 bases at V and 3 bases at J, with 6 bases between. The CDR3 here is CASSLVYEQYF. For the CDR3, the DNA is TGTGCCAGCAGTCTAGTCTACGAGCAGTACTTC.

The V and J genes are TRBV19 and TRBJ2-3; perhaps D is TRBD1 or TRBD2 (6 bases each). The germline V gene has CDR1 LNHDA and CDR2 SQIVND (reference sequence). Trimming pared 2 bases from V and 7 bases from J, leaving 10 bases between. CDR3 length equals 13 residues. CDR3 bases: TGTGCCAGTAGTATAATGGGGGGCAATACGCAGTATTTT. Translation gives CASSIMGGNTQYF.

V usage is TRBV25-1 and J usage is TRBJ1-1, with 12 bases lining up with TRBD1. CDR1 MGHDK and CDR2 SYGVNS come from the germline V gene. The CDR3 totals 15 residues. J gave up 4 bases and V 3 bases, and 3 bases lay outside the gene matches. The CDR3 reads CASSDRDRGPTEAFF. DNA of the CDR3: TGTGCCAGCAGTGACCGGGACAGGGGGCCCACTGAAGCTTTCTTT. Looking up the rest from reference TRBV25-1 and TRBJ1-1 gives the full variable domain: EADIYQTPRYLVIGTGKKITLECSQTMGHDKMYWYQQDPGMELHLIHYSYGVNSTEKGDLSSESTVSRIRTEHFPLTLESARPSHTSQYLCASSDRDRGPTEAFFGQGTRLTVV.

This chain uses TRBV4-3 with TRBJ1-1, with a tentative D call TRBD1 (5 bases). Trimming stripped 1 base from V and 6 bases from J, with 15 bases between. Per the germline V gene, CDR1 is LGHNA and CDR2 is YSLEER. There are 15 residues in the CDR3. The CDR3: CASSQVAGQLAEAFF. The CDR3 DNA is TGCGCCAGCAGCCAAGTAGCAGGGCAGCTCGCTGAAGCTTTCTTT.

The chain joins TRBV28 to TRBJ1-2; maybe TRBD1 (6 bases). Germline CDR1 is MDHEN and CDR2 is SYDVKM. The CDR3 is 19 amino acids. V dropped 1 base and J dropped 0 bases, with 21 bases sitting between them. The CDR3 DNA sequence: TGTGCCAGCAGTTTATTACGGAGACAGGTCCGGTTTCCTAACTATGGCTACACCTTC. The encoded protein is CASSLLRRQVRFPNYGYTF.

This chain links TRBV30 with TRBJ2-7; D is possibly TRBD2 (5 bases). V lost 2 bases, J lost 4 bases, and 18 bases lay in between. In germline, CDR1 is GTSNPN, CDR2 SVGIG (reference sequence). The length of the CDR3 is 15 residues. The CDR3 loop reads CAWSHPAATSYEQYF. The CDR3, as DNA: TGTGCCTGGAGTCACCCAGCGGCAACCTCTTACGAGCAGTACTTC.

The CDR3 loop is CATSPADSGANVLTF. The DNA of the CDR3 is TGTGCCACAAGTCCAGCGGACTCTGGGGCCAACGTCCTGACTTTC. The rearrangement joins TRBV19 to TRBJ2-6, with D maybe TRBD2 (5 bases). Germline V gives CDR1 LNHDA, CDR2 SQIVND (reference sequence). With 10 bases removed from V and 0 bases from J, the gap between germline ends came to 13 bases. The CDR3 is 15 residues long.

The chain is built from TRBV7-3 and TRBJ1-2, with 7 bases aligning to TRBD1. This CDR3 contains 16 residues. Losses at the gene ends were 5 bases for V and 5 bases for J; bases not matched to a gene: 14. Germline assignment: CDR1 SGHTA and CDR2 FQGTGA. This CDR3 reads CASSLGQSLNWYGYTF. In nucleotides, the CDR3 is TGTGCCAGCAGCCTGGGACAGTCCCTCAACTGGTATGGCTACACCTTC.

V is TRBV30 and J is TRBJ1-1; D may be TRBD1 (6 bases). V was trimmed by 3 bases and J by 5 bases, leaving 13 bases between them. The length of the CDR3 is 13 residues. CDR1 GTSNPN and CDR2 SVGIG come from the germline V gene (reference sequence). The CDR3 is CAWSGPGETEAFF. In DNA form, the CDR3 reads TGTGCCTGGAGCGGACCAGGGGAAACTGAAGCTTTCTTT.

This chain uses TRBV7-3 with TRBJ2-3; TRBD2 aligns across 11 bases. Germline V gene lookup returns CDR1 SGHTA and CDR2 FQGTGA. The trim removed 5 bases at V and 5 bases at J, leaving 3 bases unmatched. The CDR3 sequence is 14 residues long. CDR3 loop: CASSLGLAGDTQYF. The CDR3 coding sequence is TGTGCCAGCAGCCTCGGACTAGCGGGAGATACGCAGTATTTT.

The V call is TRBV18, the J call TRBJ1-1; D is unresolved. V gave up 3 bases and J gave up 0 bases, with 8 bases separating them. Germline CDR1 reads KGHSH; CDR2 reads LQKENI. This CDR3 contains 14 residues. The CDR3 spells CASSPDKMNTEAFF. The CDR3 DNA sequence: TGTGCCAGCTCACCGGATAAAATGAACACTGAAGCTTTCTTT.

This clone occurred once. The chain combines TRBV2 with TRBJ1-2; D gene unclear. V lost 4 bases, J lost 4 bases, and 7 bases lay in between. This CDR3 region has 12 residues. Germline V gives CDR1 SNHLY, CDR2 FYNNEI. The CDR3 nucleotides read TGTGCCAGCAGTGCCGGTGTCTATGGCTACACCTTC. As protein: CASSAGVYGYTF.

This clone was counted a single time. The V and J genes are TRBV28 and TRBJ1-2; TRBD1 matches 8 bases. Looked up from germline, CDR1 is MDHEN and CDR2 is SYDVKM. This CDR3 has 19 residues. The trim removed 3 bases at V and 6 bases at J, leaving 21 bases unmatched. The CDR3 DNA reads TGTGCCAGCAGTTTGCGAGTGATTAAAGAGGACAGGGAGGGGAATGGCTACACCTTC. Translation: CASSLRVIKEDREGNGYTF.

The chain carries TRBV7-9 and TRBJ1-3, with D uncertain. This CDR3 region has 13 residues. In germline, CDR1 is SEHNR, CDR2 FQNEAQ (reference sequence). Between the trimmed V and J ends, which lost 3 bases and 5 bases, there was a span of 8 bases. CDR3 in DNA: TGTGCCAGCAGCTTGGTAGGGAGAAACACCATATATTTT. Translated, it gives CASSLVGRNTIYF.